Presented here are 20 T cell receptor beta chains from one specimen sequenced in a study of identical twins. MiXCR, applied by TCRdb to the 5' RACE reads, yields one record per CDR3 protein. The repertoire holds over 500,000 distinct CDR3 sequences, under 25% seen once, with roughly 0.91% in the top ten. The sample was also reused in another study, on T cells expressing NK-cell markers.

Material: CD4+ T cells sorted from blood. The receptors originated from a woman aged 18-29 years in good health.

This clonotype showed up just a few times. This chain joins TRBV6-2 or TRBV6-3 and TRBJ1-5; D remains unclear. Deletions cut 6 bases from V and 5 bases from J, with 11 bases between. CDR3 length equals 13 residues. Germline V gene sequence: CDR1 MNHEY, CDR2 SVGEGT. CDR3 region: CASRRTADQPQHF. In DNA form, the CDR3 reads TGTGCCAGCAGACGGACGGCAGATCAGCCCCAGCATTTT.

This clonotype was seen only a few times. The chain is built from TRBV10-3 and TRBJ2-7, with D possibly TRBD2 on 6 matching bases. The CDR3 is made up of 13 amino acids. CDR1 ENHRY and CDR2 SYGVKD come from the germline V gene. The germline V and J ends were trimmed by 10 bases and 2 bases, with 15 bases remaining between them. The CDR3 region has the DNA TGTGCCACCTCCACATTAGCGGCCTACGAGCAGTACTTC. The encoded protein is CATSTLAAYEQYF.

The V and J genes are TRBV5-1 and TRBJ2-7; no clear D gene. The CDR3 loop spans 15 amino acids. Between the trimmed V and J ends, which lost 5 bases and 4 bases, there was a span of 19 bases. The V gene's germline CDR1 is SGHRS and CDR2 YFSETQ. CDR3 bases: TGCGCCAGCAGAGAGTGGACCGGCGTGGGTTACGAGCAGTACTTC. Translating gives CASREWTGVGYEQYF.

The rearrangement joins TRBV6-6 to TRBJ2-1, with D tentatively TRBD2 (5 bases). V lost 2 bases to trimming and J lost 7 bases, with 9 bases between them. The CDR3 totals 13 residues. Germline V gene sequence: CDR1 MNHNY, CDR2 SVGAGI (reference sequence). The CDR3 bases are TGTGCCAGCAGTTACGAGGGCGTGAATGAGCAGTTCTTC. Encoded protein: CASSYEGVNEQFF.

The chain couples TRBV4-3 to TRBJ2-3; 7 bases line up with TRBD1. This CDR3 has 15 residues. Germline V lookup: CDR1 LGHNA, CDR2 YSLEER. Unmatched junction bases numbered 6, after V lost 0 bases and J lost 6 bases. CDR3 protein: CASSQDAGGRDTQYF. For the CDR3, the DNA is TGCGCCAGCAGCCAAGATGCAGGGGGAAGGGATACGCAGTATTTT.

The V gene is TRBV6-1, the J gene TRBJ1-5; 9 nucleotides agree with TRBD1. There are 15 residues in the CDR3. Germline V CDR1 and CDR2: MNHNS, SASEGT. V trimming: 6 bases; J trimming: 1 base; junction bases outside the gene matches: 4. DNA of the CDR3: TGTGCCAGCAGCACGGGACAGGGAAGCAATCAGCCCCAGCATTTT. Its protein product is CASSTGQGSNQPQHF.

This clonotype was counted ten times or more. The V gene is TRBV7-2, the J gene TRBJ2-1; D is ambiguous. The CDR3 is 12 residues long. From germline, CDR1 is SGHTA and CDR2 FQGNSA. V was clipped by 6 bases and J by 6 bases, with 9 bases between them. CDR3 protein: CASSTPFNEQFF. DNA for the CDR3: TGTGCCAGCAGTACACCCTTCAATGAGCAGTTCTTC.

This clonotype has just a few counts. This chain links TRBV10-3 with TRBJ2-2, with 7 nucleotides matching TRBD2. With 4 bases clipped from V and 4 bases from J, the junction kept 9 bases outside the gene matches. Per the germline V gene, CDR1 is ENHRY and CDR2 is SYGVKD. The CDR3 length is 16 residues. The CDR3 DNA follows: TGTGCCATCAGTGGTGTTCCGACTAGCATCACCGGGGAGCTGTTTTTT. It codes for CAISGVPTSITGELFF.

The CDR3 nucleotides read TGTGCCATCAGTGGGGCGGGGACTAGCACAGATACGCAGTATTTT. It specifies CAISGAGTSTDTQYF. The V and J genes are TRBV10-3 and TRBJ2-3; possible D gene TRBD2, 6 bases. The CDR3 is made up of 15 amino acids. Germline assignment: CDR1 ENHRY and CDR2 SYGVKD. Trimming cost V 4 bases and J 0 bases, with 11 bases left between them.

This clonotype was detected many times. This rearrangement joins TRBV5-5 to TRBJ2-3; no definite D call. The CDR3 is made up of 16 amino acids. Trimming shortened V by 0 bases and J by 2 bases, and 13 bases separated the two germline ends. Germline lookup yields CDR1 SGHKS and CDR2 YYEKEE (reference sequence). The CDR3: CASSLGPGVITDTQYF. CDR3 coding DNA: TGTGCCAGCAGCTTGGGTCCAGGAGTTATCACAGATACGCAGTATTTT.

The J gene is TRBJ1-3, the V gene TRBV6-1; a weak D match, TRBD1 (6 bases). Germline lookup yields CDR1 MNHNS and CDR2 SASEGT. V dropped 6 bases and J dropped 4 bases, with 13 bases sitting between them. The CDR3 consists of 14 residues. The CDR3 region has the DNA TGTGCCAGCAGGCAACAGGGAGAGGGAAACACCATATATTTT. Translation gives CASRQQGEGNTIYF.

The CDR3 reads CASTPRVSYNEQFF. CDR3 coding DNA: TGTGCCAGCACCCCGCGGGTCTCCTACAATGAGCAGTTCTTC. This chain uses TRBV27 with TRBJ2-1; a weak D match, TRBD2 (5 bases). Germline-derived CDR1 and CDR2 are MNHEY and SMNVEV (reference sequence). The CDR3 spans 14 residues. V dropped 7 bases and J dropped 0 bases, with 10 bases sitting between them.

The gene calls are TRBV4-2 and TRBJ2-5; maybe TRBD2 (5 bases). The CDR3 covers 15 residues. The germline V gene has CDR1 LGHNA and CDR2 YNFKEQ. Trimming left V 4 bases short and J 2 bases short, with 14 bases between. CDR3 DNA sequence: TGTGCCAGCAGCCTTCACCTGGAGCGGCAAGAGACCCAGTACTTC. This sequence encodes CASSLHLERQETQYF.

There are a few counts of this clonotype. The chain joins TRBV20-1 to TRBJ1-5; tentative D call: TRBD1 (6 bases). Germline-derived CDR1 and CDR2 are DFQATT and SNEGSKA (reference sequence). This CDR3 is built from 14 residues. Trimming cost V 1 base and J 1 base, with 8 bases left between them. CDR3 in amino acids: CSARAGASNQPQHF. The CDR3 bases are TGCAGTGCTAGAGCAGGGGCAAGCAATCAGCCCCAGCATTTT.

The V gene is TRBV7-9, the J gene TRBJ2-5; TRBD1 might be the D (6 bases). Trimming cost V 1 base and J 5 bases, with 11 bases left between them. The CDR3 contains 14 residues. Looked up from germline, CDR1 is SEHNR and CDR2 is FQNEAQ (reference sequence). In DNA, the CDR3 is TGTGCCAGCAGCTTAGATCAGGGGTTGGAGACCCAGTACTTC. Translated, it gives CASSLDQGLETQYF.

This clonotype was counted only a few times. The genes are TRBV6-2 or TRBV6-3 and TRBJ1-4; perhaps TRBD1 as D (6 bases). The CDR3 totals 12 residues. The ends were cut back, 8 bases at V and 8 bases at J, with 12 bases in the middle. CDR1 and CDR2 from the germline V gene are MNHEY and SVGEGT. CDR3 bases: TGTGCCAGCCGTGGAGGGGGAGAAAAACTGTTTTTT. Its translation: CASRGGGEKLFF.

CDR3 nucleotides: TGTGCCATCAGTGAGTTTGCCGGGAACACTGAAGCTTTCTTT. Protein sequence: CAISEFAGNTEAFF. The chain links TRBV10-3 to TRBJ1-1; no clear D gene. Trimming removed 1 base from V and 1 base from J, with 7 bases in between. This CDR3 has 14 residues. The germline CDR1 and CDR2 sequences are ENHRY and SYGVKD.

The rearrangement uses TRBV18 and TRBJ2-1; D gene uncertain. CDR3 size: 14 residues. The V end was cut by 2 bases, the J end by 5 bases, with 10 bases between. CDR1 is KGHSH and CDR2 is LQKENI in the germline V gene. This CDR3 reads CASSPSFLDNEQFF. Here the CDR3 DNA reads TGTGCCAGCTCACCATCGTTTCTCGACAATGAGCAGTTCTTC.

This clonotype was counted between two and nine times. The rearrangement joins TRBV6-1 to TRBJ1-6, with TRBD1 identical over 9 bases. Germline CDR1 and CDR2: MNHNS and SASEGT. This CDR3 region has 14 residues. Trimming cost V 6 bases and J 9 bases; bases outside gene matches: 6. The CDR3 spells CASRSDRGFSPLHF. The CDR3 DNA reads TGTGCCAGCAGATCGGACAGGGGTTTTTCACCCCTCCACTTT.

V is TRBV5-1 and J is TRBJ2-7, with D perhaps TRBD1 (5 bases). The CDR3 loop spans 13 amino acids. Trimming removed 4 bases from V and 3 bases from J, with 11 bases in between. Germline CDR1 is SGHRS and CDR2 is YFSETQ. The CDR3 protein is CASSAVTGYEQYF. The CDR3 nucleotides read TGCGCCAGCAGCGCCGTTACAGGCTACGAGCAGTACTTC.